One sample yielded the 10 T cell receptor beta chains listed below, sequenced in a study of monozygotic twins with inflammatory bowel disease. TCRdb reprocessed the 5' RACE reads and reports one entry per CDR3 protein, with no DNA. Reported are approximately 330,000 distinct CDR3 sequences; the ten largest clones contain around 2%. The sequenced material came from blood. The receptors here all came from a human donor with ulcerative colitis or Crohn's disease, or a healthy co-twin of an affected twin (not recorded which).

The chain combines TRBV14 with TRBJ1-5. This CDR3 has 12 amino acids. CDR1 and CDR2 (germline): SGHDN, FVKESK. The CDR3 is CASSQNNQPQHF.

The chain recombines TRBV5-1 with TRBJ2-7. Looked up from germline, CDR1 is SGHRS and CDR2 is YFSETQ. The CDR3 totals 15 residues. Here the CDR3 reads CASSLEPGGPYEQYF.

V usage is TRBV3-1 and J usage is TRBJ1-2. The CDR3 spans 14 residues. Germline lookup yields CDR1 LGHDT and CDR2 YNNKEL (reference sequence). The CDR3 region is CASSQGSSSYGYTF.

J is TRBJ1-3 and V is TRBV28. CDR1 and CDR2 (germline): MDHEN, SYDVKM. The CDR3 has 11 amino acids. CDR3: CASMGGNTIYF.

The gene calls are TRBV4-1 and TRBJ2-7; checking the TCRdb D call of TRBD2 is not possible without DNA. The CDR3 covers 14 residues. Germline V lookup: CDR1 MGHRA, CDR2 YSYEKL. This CDR3 is CASSQDMRAYEQYF.

The chain is built from TRBV5-1 and TRBJ2-5; TCRdb reports TRBD2, a call that lacks DNA to check it against. From germline, CDR1 is SGHRS and CDR2 YFSETQ. The length of the CDR3 is 14 residues. The CDR3 spells CASSLSGGVETQYF.

V usage is TRBV11-2 and J usage is TRBJ1-1; the D gene TCRdb calls, TRBD1, cannot be checked with no DNA. Germline-derived CDR1 and CDR2 are SGHAT and FQNNGV. This CDR3 comprises 15 residues. The CDR3 loop is CASSQSPNTNTEAFF.

This chain uses TRBV20-1 with TRBJ2-1; absent DNA, TCRdb's TRBD1 call cannot be checked. The CDR3 totals 15 residues. Germline CDR1 and CDR2: DFQATT and SNEGSKA (reference sequence). CDR3 protein: CSANPPDQPYNEQFF.

The rearrangement links TRBV20-1 to TRBJ2-1; the TRBD2 assignment by TCRdb is unverifiable without DNA. This CDR3 has 18 residues. Germline CDR1 reads DFQATT; CDR2 reads SNEGSKA (reference sequence). This chain's CDR3 is CSARDPPGLTSSYNEQFF.

The chain has TRBV28 and TRBJ2-1; TCRdb names TRBD1, which stays unverified in the absence of DNA. Germline loops: CDR1 MDHEN, CDR2 SYDVKM. The CDR3 sequence is 14 residues long. CDR3 sequence: CASRAWDGDNEQFF.